Shown below are 17 T cell receptor beta chains from a single sample sequenced in a study of patients and donors after allogeneic stem cell transplantation. TCRdb redid the calling of the RT-PCR reads with MiXCR, one entry per CDR3 protein. The profile shows hundreds of thousands of distinct CDR3 sequences, roughly 17% of them singletons. Sequencing was done on a sample of blood, either unsorted or a sorted T cell fraction (not recorded which). These receptors originate from a human donor who was either an allogeneic HSCT recipient or a stem cell or donor lymphocyte infusion donor (not recorded which). It is not recorded whose cells these are; they may come from a transplant donor.

The V gene is TRBV12-3 or TRBV12-4, the J gene TRBJ2-1; 13 bases are a match to TRBD2. V shed 5 bases, J shed 4 bases, and the junction held 14 bases outside the gene matches. This CDR3 has 19 amino acids. CDR3 DNA: TGTGCCAGCAGTGCCGGACTAGCGGGAGTATATGGGATATACAATGAGCAGTTCTTC. It translates to CASSAGLAGVYGIYNEQFF.

The V and J genes are TRBV18 and TRBJ2-1; TRBD1 matches 7 bases. This CDR3 is built from 12 residues. Germline V lookup: CDR1 KGHSH, CDR2 LQKENI. Germline trimming cut 4 bases from V and 8 bases from J; bases unmatched to any gene: 2. CDR3 DNA sequence: TGTGCCAGCTCACAAGACAGGGATGAGCAGTTCTTC. This gives the protein CASSQDRDEQFF. The full variable domain, completed using reference TRBV18 and TRBJ2-1, is NAGVMQNPRHLVRRRGQEARLRCSPMKGHSHVYWYRQLPEEGLKFMVYLQKENIIDESGMPKERFSAEFPKEGPSILRIQQVVRGDSAAYFCASSQDRDEQFFGPGTRLTVL.

The chain links TRBV7-9 to TRBJ2-5; D call uncertain. The CDR3 has 14 residues. Germline V gene lookup returns CDR1 SEHNR and CDR2 FQNEAQ (reference sequence). The V and J ends lost 5 bases and 0 bases respectively, with 10 bases between them. The CDR3 nucleotides are TGTGCCAGCAGCCCGACAATGTACCAAGAGACCCAGTACTTC. Translating gives CASSPTMYQETQYF.

A few counts support this clonotype. The chain carries TRBV6-2 or TRBV6-3 and TRBJ2-5; 9 bases align to TRBD2. Germline V gene data show CDR1 as MNHEY and CDR2 as SVGEGT. This CDR3 spans 16 amino acids. J gave up 4 bases and V 6 bases, and 12 bases lay outside the gene matches. As DNA, the CDR3 is TGTGCCAGCAGCCTCCTCCGACAGCGGGGGGCAGAGACCCAGTACTTC. This gives the protein CASSLLRQRGAETQYF.

In this sample, this clonotype turned up a few times. CDR3 in amino acids: CASSMRRPDTEAFF. CDR3 DNA: TGCGCCAGCAGCATGAGACGTCCGGACACTGAAGCTTTCTTT. The genes are TRBV5-1 and TRBJ1-1; D is undetermined. Germline CDR1 SGHRS, CDR2 YFSETQ. With 4 bases removed from V and 3 bases from J, the gap between germline ends came to 13 bases. This CDR3 is built from 14 residues.

V usage is TRBV4-3 and J usage is TRBJ2-6; D is ambiguous. This CDR3 region has 17 residues. The germline V gene has CDR1 LGHNA and CDR2 YSLEER. V shed 0 bases and J shed 0 bases, with 9 bases lying between them. CDR3 in DNA: TGCGCCAGCAGCCAAGATCACAGCGTCTCTGGGGCCAACGTCCTGACTTTC. Its protein is CASSQDHSVSGANVLTF.

The chain is built from TRBV9 and TRBJ2-3, with 7 bases fitting TRBD2. V shed 4 bases and J 5 bases; nucleotides not matched to a gene: 7. The CDR3 is made up of 14 amino acids. Germline CDR1 is SGDLS and CDR2 is YYNGEE. This chain's CDR3 is CASSLPPGGDTQYF. Written as DNA, the CDR3 is TGTGCCAGCAGCCTGCCCCCGGGGGGAGATACGCAGTATTTT.

This clonotype has only a few counts. J is TRBJ2-3 and V is TRBV6-5; 8 bases align to TRBD1. The CDR3 is 15 amino acids. Germline V lookup: CDR1 MNHEY, CDR2 SVGAGI. V shed 4 bases and J 6 bases; nucleotides not matched to a gene: 9. CDR3: CASSLVQGALDTQYF. The CDR3 bases are TGTGCCAGCAGTTTAGTCCAGGGGGCATTGGATACGCAGTATTTT.

The V and J genes are TRBV12-3 or TRBV12-4 and TRBJ1-3, with a possible D match to TRBD1 (5 bases). The CDR3 spans 14 residues. The V and J ends lost 8 bases and 2 bases respectively, with 13 bases between them. CDR3 sequence reads: CASGVGGAGNTIYF. In DNA, the CDR3 is TGTGCCAGCGGCGTCGGGGGGGCTGGAAACACCATATATTTT.

This clonotype was seen more than once but under ten times. The V and J genes are TRBV27 and TRBJ2-2; D gene unclear. The germline V and J ends were trimmed by 0 bases and 5 bases, with 7 bases remaining between them. Germline lookup yields CDR1 MNHEY and CDR2 SMNVEV (reference sequence). CDR3 length equals 14 residues. The DNA for the CDR3 is TGTGCCAGCAGTTTATCACCTGAAACCGGGGAGCTGTTTTTT. Amino acids: CASSLSPETGELFF.

This clonotype was counted many times. CDR3 protein: CAGSLAGPIYTQYF. The CDR3 nucleotides read TGTGCCGGATCTCTAGCGGGGCCCATTTATACGCAGTATTTT. This chain links TRBV12-3 or TRBV12-4 with TRBJ2-3; 9 bases match TRBD2. The CDR3 loop spans 14 amino acids. The ends lost 11 bases at V and 7 bases at J; junction bases unmatched: 13.

This clonotype came up many times. This chain joins TRBV10-3 and TRBJ2-1; 13 bases are shared with TRBD2. Germline V gene data show CDR1 as ENHRY and CDR2 as SYGVKD. The J segment lost 7 bases and the V segment lost 3 bases, leaving 3 bases of the junction unmatched. The CDR3 spans 15 residues. CDR3 protein: CAISDGLAGENEQFF. Here the CDR3 DNA reads TGTGCCATCAGTGATGGACTAGCGGGAGAAAATGAGCAGTTCTTC.

The chain couples TRBV10-2 to TRBJ2-7; D is tentatively TRBD1 or TRBD2 (5 bases each). The length of the CDR3 is 14 residues. Trimming took off 3 bases at V and 1 base at J, with 10 bases between the two ends. Germline loops: CDR1 WSHSY, CDR2 SAAADI. CDR3 nucleotide sequence: TGCGCCAGCAGTGATTGGGACCAATCCTACGAGCAGTACTTC. As protein: CASSDWDQSYEQYF.

This clonotype showed up just a few times. This chain joins TRBV11-2 and TRBJ2-1; 7 nucleotides match TRBD2. The ends lost 2 bases at V and 4 bases at J; junction bases unmatched: 14. CDR1 is SGHAT and CDR2 is FQNNGV in the germline V gene. This CDR3 has 18 amino acids. CDR3: CASSLFTLGTISYNEQFF. The CDR3 coding sequence is TGTGCCAGCAGCTTATTTACCTTAGGGACTATCTCATACAATGAGCAGTTCTTC.

This rearrangement joins TRBV7-9 to TRBJ1-1, with D uncertain. From germline, CDR1 is SEHNR and CDR2 FQNEAQ (reference sequence). The CDR3 sequence is 13 residues long. V was shortened by 0 bases and J by 4 bases, with 6 bases between the two germline ends. For the CDR3, the DNA is TGTGCCAGCAGCTTAGCGGACCCCACTGAAGCTTTCTTT. As protein: CASSLADPTEAFF.

The V and J genes are TRBV20-1 and TRBJ1-3; 11 bases map to TRBD1. The CDR3 spans 15 residues. The germline gives CDR1 DFQATT, CDR2 SNEGSKA (reference sequence). J was trimmed by 2 bases and V by 4 bases; bases with no gene match: 4. The CDR3 DNA is TGCAGTGCTATGCAGGGACAGGGGGCTGGAAACACCATATATTTT. As protein: CSAMQGQGAGNTIYF.

V usage is TRBV5-1 and J usage is TRBJ1-1, with D tentatively TRBD1 (5 bases). Trimming removed 0 bases at V and 5 bases at J, with 17 bases between. Germline CDR1 SGHRS, CDR2 YFSETQ. This CDR3 spans 16 amino acids. The CDR3 nucleotides read TGCGCCAGCAGCTTGGGGGGCCTACGCACAGGTACTGAAGCTTTCTTT. It codes for CASSLGGLRTGTEAFF.